The 22 T cell receptor beta chains below come from one sample, sequenced in a study of shared clonotypes between healthy human individuals. Libraries were prepared by immunoSEQ multiplex PCR; TCRdb keeps only in-frame clonotypes and omits some of them. The sample contains over a million clones, around four fifths of which appear only once. The sample taken for sequencing was memory CD4+ T cells sorted from blood. Noted subset: CD45RA-negative fraction. All receptors come from a man younger than 35 in good health.

V is TRBV5-1 and J is TRBJ1-1, with D tentatively TRBD1 (5 bases). The CDR3 runs 16 residues. Looked up from germline, CDR1 is SGHRS and CDR2 is YFSETQ. V shed 3 bases and J shed 5 bases, with 20 bases lying between them. The CDR3 sequence is CASSSLSSGTGTEAFF. The CDR3 DNA reads TGCGCCAGCAGCTCACTTAGCTCCGGGACGGGGACTGAAGCTTTCTTT.

J is TRBJ2-7 and V is TRBV7-2; 7 bases map to TRBD2. V lost 4 bases and J lost 5; bases outside the gene matches: 17. CDR1 and CDR2 (germline): SGHTA, FQGNSA. The CDR3 has 17 residues. CDR3 coding DNA: TGTGCCAGCAGCTCCCTACTTTTGTTAGCGGGTGATCACGAGCAGTACTTC. Amino acid sequence: CASSSLLLLAGDHEQYF.

This chain connects TRBV30 to TRBJ2-5; tentative D call: TRBD1 (5 bases). V was clipped by 1 base and J by 2 bases, with 8 bases between them. This CDR3 region has 13 residues. Germline V lookup: CDR1 GTSNPN, CDR2 SVGIG (reference sequence). The CDR3 DNA follows: TGTGCCTGGAGTGGCAGGGTTCAAGAGACCCAGTACTTC. Translation gives CAWSGRVQETQYF.

J is TRBJ2-7 and V is TRBV27; TRBD2 is a possible D gene (5 bases). In germline, CDR1 is MNHEY, CDR2 SMNVEV (reference sequence). Trimming took 2 bases from V and 2 from J, leaving 10 bases between them. This CDR3 is 14 amino acids long. The CDR3 loop reads CASSLMVGAYEQYF. The DNA for the CDR3 is TGTGCCAGCAGTTTAATGGTCGGGGCCTACGAGCAGTACTTC.

The gene calls are TRBV27 and TRBJ1-5; D ambiguous. This CDR3 has 14 residues. Looked up from germline, CDR1 is MNHEY and CDR2 is SMNVEV (reference sequence). Between the trimmed V and J ends, which lost 6 bases and 3 bases, there was a span of 12 bases. The CDR3 region is CASRGPSSNQPQHF. The CDR3 coding sequence is TGTGCCAGCAGAGGGCCTTCCTCCAATCAGCCCCAGCATTTT.

CDR3 sequence (DNA): TGTGCCAGCAGCTTCGGACAGGGGGCAGTATCCGGACAGTTCTTC. This codes for CASSFGQGAVSGQFF. J is TRBJ2-1 and V is TRBV7-9; TRBD1 matches at 11 bases. The germline V gene encodes CDR1 SEHNR and CDR2 FQNEAQ (reference sequence). The length of the CDR3 is 15 residues. Trimming removed 3 bases from V and 13 bases from J; junction bases left unmatched: 11.

The chain employs TRBV27 and TRBJ1-5, with D uncertain. CDR3 length: 16 residues. CDR1 and CDR2 (germline): MNHEY, SMNVEV (reference sequence). V lost 3 bases, J lost 0 bases, and 12 bases lay in between. CDR3 amino acids: CASSFSGTYSNQPQHF. The CDR3 DNA sequence: TGTGCCAGCAGTTTCTCAGGAACCTATAGCAATCAGCCCCAGCATTTT.

This rearrangement joins TRBV6-6 to TRBJ1-2, with TRBD1 identical over 8 bases. There are 14 residues in the CDR3. Per germline, CDR1 MNHNY and CDR2 SVGAGI (reference sequence). With 5 bases clipped from V and 4 bases from J, the junction kept 6 bases outside the gene matches. CDR3 loop: CASSPTGARYGYTF. CDR3 coding DNA: TGTGCCAGCAGTCCGACAGGGGCTCGCTATGGCTACACCTTC.

This clone has just one count. V usage is TRBV5-4 and J usage is TRBJ2-5, with 7 bases matching TRBD2. CDR3 size: 17 residues. The V gene end was trimmed by 0 bases and the J gene end by 5 bases; junction bases not matched to a gene: 13. Looked up from germline, CDR1 is SGHNT and CDR2 is YYREEE (reference sequence). Written as DNA, the CDR3 is TGTGCCAGCAGCTTGGGGGGCGGGACTACCCCGGTCGAGACCCAGTACTTC. Residues: CASSLGGGTTPVETQYF.

This clone was detected once. The chain is built from TRBV19 and TRBJ1-1; D is perhaps TRBD1 (5 bases). The V end was cut by 6 bases, the J end by 4 bases, with 15 bases between. The CDR3 has 14 residues. In germline, CDR1 is LNHDA, CDR2 SQIVND (reference sequence). CDR3 DNA: TGTGCCAGTAGATTCGGGGGTCTGGGCACTGAAGCTTTCTTT. Amino acid sequence: CASRFGGLGTEAFF.

This clone was seen a single time. Other DNA sequences from this sample encode an identical CDR3 as well. The rearrangement uses TRBV5-1 and TRBJ2-1; weak D call: TRBD1 (5 bases). Trimming removed 1 base at V and 1 base at J, with 9 bases between. The length of the CDR3 is 15 residues. Germline V gives CDR1 SGHRS, CDR2 YFSETQ. The CDR3 DNA reads as TGCGCCAGCAGCTTGAGACAGTCTTCCTACAATGAGCAGTTCTTC. Translated: CASSLRQSSYNEQFF.

The chain joins TRBV18 to TRBJ2-7, with D tentatively TRBD1 (5 bases). The CDR3 has 14 residues. Trimming shortened V by 4 bases and J by 2 bases, and 12 bases separated the two germline ends. Germline V gene sequence: CDR1 KGHSH, CDR2 LQKENI. For the CDR3, the DNA is TGTGCCAGCTCACATGACAGCGCTGCCTACGAGCAGTACTTC. Protein product: CASSHDSAAYEQYF.

This clone appeared a few times. One junction end does not reproduce the germline sequence, and a read error may be involved. This chain uses TRBV7-7 with TRBJ2-2; D not certain. The CDR3 is 13 amino acids. The germline gives CDR1 SSHAT, CDR2 FNYEAQ (reference sequence). The CDR3 region is CASSGQNTGELFF. CDR3 sequence (DNA): TGTGCTAGCAGTGGGCAGAACACCGGGGAGCTGTTTTTT. The variable domain in full, with the rest retrieved from reference TRBV7-7 and TRBJ2-2, is GAGVSQSPRYKVTKRGQDVTLRCDPISSHATLYWYQQALGQGPEFLTYFNYEAQPDKSGLPSDRFSAERPEGSISTLTIQRTEQRDSAMYRCASSGQNTGELFFGEGSRLTVL.

This clone was seen at least ten times. The chain recombines TRBV5-8 with TRBJ2-7; TRBD2 matches at 7 bases. CDR3 length: 13 amino acids. J lost 3 bases, V lost 3 bases, and 3 bases had no gene match. Germline V lookup: CDR1 SGHTS, CDR2 YDEGEE. The CDR3 loop is CASSWTGGYEQYF. The DNA for the CDR3 is TGTGCCAGCAGCTGGACGGGGGGCTACGAGCAGTACTTC.

V gene TRBV29-1 combines with J gene TRBJ2-2; a possible D gene is TRBD1 (6 bases). CDR3 size: 14 residues. With 7 bases removed from V and 2 bases from J, the gap between germline ends came to 14 bases. Germline V gene sequence: CDR1 SQVTM, CDR2 ANQGSEA. In nucleotides, the CDR3 is TGCAGCGGTCTGGACAGTCCCAACACCGGGGAGCTGTTTTTT. Its translation: CSGLDSPNTGELFF.

The CDR3 sequence: CASSASGSGQPQHF. The CDR3 nucleotides read TGTGCCAGCAGTGCCAGCGGCTCCGGGCAGCCCCAGCATTTT. The chain recombines TRBV28 with TRBJ1-5, with no clear D. CDR3 length: 14 residues. V was clipped by 5 bases and J by 7 bases, with 15 bases between them. Germline V gene data show CDR1 as MDHEN and CDR2 as SYDVKM.

This chain connects TRBV7-6 to TRBJ2-5; 11 positions match TRBD2. Trimming removed 2 bases from V and 7 bases from J; junction bases left unmatched: 9. Germline lookup yields CDR1 SGHVS and CDR2 FNYEAQ. There are 16 residues in the CDR3. CDR3 loop: CASSLSRALAGGTQYF. The CDR3 DNA reads as TGTGCCAGCAGCTTATCGAGGGCGCTAGCGGGGGGGACCCAGTACTTC.

The chain combines TRBV9 with TRBJ2-2; 11 bases are shared with TRBD1. The CDR3 is 15 residues long. J gave up 5 bases and V 4 bases, and 4 bases lay outside the gene matches. CDR1 and CDR2 from the germline V gene are SGDLS and YYNGEE. In nucleotides, the CDR3 is TGTGCCAGCAGCTTTGGACAGGGGGCGACCGGGGAGCTGTTTTTT. Its translation is CASSFGQGATGELFF. The entire variable domain, with the rest obtained from reference TRBV9 and TRBJ2-2, is as follows: DSGVTQTPKHLITATGQRVTLRCSPRSGDLSVYWYQQSLDQGLQFLIQYYNGEERAKGNILERFSAQQFPDLHSELNLSSLELGDSALYFCASSFGQGATGELFFGEGSRLTVL.

This sequence joins TRBV4-3 and TRBJ2-7; D tentatively fits TRBD1 or TRBD2 (6 bases each). CDR1 is LGHNA, CDR2 YSLEER, per germline. V lost 4 bases, J lost 6 bases, and 16 bases lay in between. The CDR3 contains 14 residues. DNA of the CDR3: TGCGCCAGCAGCCCCTCCACGGGGGCTGTCGAGCAGTACTTC. Its protein product is CASSPSTGAVEQYF.

This chain connects TRBV5-1 to TRBJ1-1; D is unresolved. The germline V and J ends were trimmed by 4 bases and 4 bases, with 11 bases remaining between them. CDR1 and CDR2 from the germline V gene are SGHRS and YFSETQ. This CDR3 has 13 amino acids. CDR3 loop: CASSPGPLTEAFF. In DNA, the CDR3 is TGCGCCAGCAGCCCCGGGCCACTCACTGAAGCTTTCTTT. The variable domain in full, completed from reference TRBV5-1 and TRBJ1-1, reads KAGVTQTPRYLIKTRGQQVTLSCSPISGHRSVSWYQQTPGQGLQFLFEYFSETQRNKGNFPGRFSGRQFSNSRSEMNVSTLELGDSALYLCASSPGPLTEAFFGQGTRLTVV.

As DNA, the CDR3 is TGTGCCAGCAGCTTAGGGATGTCTGGAAACACCATATATTTT. It encodes CASSLGMSGNTIYF. The genes are TRBV11-2 and TRBJ1-3; D is uncertain. Trimming took off 1 base at V and 1 base at J, with 5 bases between the two ends. Per the germline V gene, CDR1 is SGHAT and CDR2 is FQNNGV. The CDR3 is made up of 14 amino acids. Drawing the rest from reference TRBV11-2 and TRBJ1-3, the complete variable domain is EAGVAQSPRYKIIEKRQSVAFWCNPISGHATLYWYQQILGQGPKLLIQFQNNGVVDDSQLPKDRFSAERLKGVDSTLKIQPAKLEDSAVYLCASSLGMSGNTIYFGEGSWLTVV.

The J gene is TRBJ2-5, the V gene TRBV7-9; TRBD2 matches 11 bases. Per the germline V gene, CDR1 is SEHNR and CDR2 is FQNEAQ (reference sequence). CDR3 length: 16 amino acids. V shed 5 bases, J shed 4 bases, and the junction held 9 bases outside the gene matches. CDR3 DNA: TGTGCCAGCAGCCCTCGACTAGCGGGGCACGGAGAGACCCAGTACTTC. Encoded protein: CASSPRLAGHGETQYF. Full variable domain (rest looked up from reference TRBV7-9 and TRBJ2-5): DTGVSQNPRHKITKRGQNVTFRCDPISEHNRLYWYRQTLGQGPEFLTYFQNEAQLEKSRLLSDRFSAERPKGSFSTLEIQRTEQGDSAMYLCASSPRLAGHGETQYFGPGTRLLVL.